This passage covers 5 T cell receptor beta chains from one sample sequenced in a study of CD8 T cells in ankylosing spondylitis. TCRdb ran MiXCR on the 5' RACE reads and lists one entry per CDR3 protein. The repertoire holds fewer than 35,000 distinct CDR3 sequences, with 30% as singletons. The sample comprised synovial fluid, either unsorted or a sorted T cell fraction (not recorded which). The receptors were sampled from a male donor with ankylosing spondylitis.

V usage is TRBV24-1 and J usage is TRBJ2-1; D might be TRBD2 (5 bases). The CDR3 sequence is 17 residues long. In germline, CDR1 is KGHDR, CDR2 SFDVKD. The V gene lost 5 bases and the J gene lost 1 base, with 17 bases spanning the gap. The CDR3 coding sequence is TGTGCCACCAGTGGAGCCCGAGGAGCGGAGTCCTACAATGAGCAGTTCTTC. The encoded protein is CATSGARGAESYNEQFF.

In this sample, this clonotype turned up a few times. The V and J genes are TRBV27 and TRBJ2-3; the D is unclear. Trimming pared 6 bases from V and 3 bases from J, leaving 7 bases between. This CDR3 has 12 residues. Germline loops: CDR1 MNHEY, CDR2 SMNVEV (reference sequence). The CDR3, as DNA: TGTGCCAGCAGCGCCGGGACAGATACGCAGTATTTT. It translates to CASSAGTDTQYF.

The chain recombines TRBV7-6 with TRBJ2-7, with a tentative D call TRBD1 (5 bases). The CDR3 runs to 14 residues. Germline V gene data show CDR1 as SGHVS and CDR2 as FNYEAQ. Trimming stripped 3 bases from V and 3 bases from J, with 12 bases between. The CDR3 region has the DNA TGTGCCAGCAGCTTTAGGAAGGGGCTCTACGAGCAGTACTTC. It encodes CASSFRKGLYEQYF.

In this sample, this clonotype turned up a few times. The chain combines TRBV7-9 with TRBJ1-4; 7 nucleotides align to TRBD1. The germline CDR1 and CDR2 sequences are SEHNR and FQNEAQ (reference sequence). The CDR3 sequence is 14 residues long. The ends lost 5 bases at V and 8 bases at J; junction bases unmatched: 8. The chain's CDR3 is CASSRNPGQEKLFF. The DNA for the CDR3 is TGTGCCAGCAGCCGGAACCCGGGACAGGAAAAACTGTTTTTT.

This chain connects TRBV9 to TRBJ2-3; no firm D call. The CDR3 contains 15 residues. Germline CDR1 is SGDLS and CDR2 is YYNGEE. Between the trimmed V and J ends, which lost 0 bases and 3 bases, there was a span of 11 bases. DNA of the CDR3: TGTGCCAGCAGCGTAGCCCCCCAAACAACAGATACGCAGTATTTT. It is translated as CASSVAPQTTDTQYF. Combining the CDR3 with reference TRBV9 and TRBJ2-3 gives the whole variable domain DSGVTQTPKHLITATGQRVTLRCSPRSGDLSVYWYQQSLDQGLQFLIQYYNGEERAKGNILERFSAQQFPDLHSELNLSSLELGDSALYFCASSVAPQTTDTQYFGPGTRLTVL.